The 17 T cell receptor beta chains given below trace back to one sample, sequenced in a study of cytomegalovirus exposure and HLA in healthy donors. The PCR had 60 Vbeta and 13 Jbeta primers. The method was immunoSEQ multiplex PCR; TCRdb's version includes in-frame clones alone and lacks a portion of them. The table has approximately 260,000 clones, just under 85% seen once. The sample was PBMCs. These TCRs come from a woman aged 35 to 49 in good health and CMV-seropositive.

The chain carries TRBV11-2 and TRBJ2-5; D call uncertain. Germline-derived CDR1 and CDR2 are SGHAT and FQNNGV. The V and J ends lost 3 bases and 5 bases respectively, with 16 bases between them. The CDR3 is made up of 15 amino acids. The chain's CDR3 is CASSFGEPSRETQYF. CDR3 nucleotide sequence: TGTGCCAGCAGCTTTGGTGAGCCATCCCGGGAGACCCAGTACTTC. The full variable domain, completed using reference TRBV11-2 and TRBJ2-5, is EAGVAQSPRYKIIEKRQSVAFWCNPISGHATLYWYQQILGQGPKLLIQFQNNGVVDDSQLPKDRFSAERLKGVDSTLKIQPAKLEDSAVYLCASSFGEPSRETQYFGPGTRLLVL.

V gene TRBV28 combines with J gene TRBJ1-5, with D possibly being TRBD1 (6 bases). CDR3 size: 14 residues. The V end was cut by 1 base, the J end by 6 bases, with 10 bases between. Germline CDR1 is MDHEN and CDR2 is SYDVKM. CDR3 bases: TGTGCCAGCAGTTTATCAGGGGACGGTCAGCCCCAGCATTTT. Translating it yields CASSLSGDGQPQHF.

This clone was seen at least ten times. The V and J genes are TRBV7-8 and TRBJ2-1, with 15 bases lining up with TRBD2. Germline V lookup: CDR1 SGHVS, CDR2 FQNEAQ. With V trimmed by 2 bases and J by 13 bases, 9 bases remained unmatched. The CDR3 sequence is 16 residues long. The CDR3, as DNA: TGTGCCAGCAGCTTAATCGGGACTAGCGGGAGGCCCGACCAGTTCTTC. This sequence encodes CASSLIGTSGRPDQFF.

The genes are TRBV7-9 and TRBJ2-7, with a tentative D call TRBD1 (6 bases). Looked up from germline, CDR1 is SEHNR and CDR2 is FQNEAQ (reference sequence). The V end was cut by 4 bases, the J end by 6 bases, with 16 bases between. There are 14 residues in the CDR3. The CDR3 bases are TGTGCCAGCAGCTCCGCACAGGGAGTGGGCGAGCAGTACTTC. Its protein product is CASSSAQGVGEQYF.

The chain has TRBV9 and TRBJ2-7; the D gene is possibly TRBD2 (6 bases). CDR1 is SGDLS and CDR2 is YYNGEE in the germline V gene. CDR3 size: 15 residues. Trimming removed 0 bases at V and 2 bases at J, with 12 bases between. The CDR3 reads CASSVGSGHTYEQYF. The CDR3 DNA is TGTGCCAGCAGCGTAGGAAGCGGGCATACCTACGAGCAGTACTTC.

The genes are TRBV5-1 and TRBJ2-2; 7 nucleotides match TRBD2. There are 21 residues in the CDR3. With V trimmed by 0 bases and J by 3 bases, 20 bases remained unmatched. From germline, CDR1 is SGHRS and CDR2 YFSETQ. CDR3 amino acids: CASSLGRLGGRVLTDTGELFF. In DNA form, the CDR3 reads TGCGCCAGCAGCTTGGGGCGTCTGGGCGGGAGAGTGCTTACGGACACCGGGGAGCTGTTTTTT.

This clone was seen a handful of times. The V and J genes are TRBV4-2 and TRBJ1-4; the match to TRBD1 covers 7 bases. Germline CDR1 LGHNA, CDR2 YNFKEQ. The CDR3 runs 14 residues. V dropped 7 bases and J dropped 5; count of bases not matched to a gene: 7. CDR3 amino acids: CASTIDRENEKLFF. CDR3 in DNA: TGTGCCAGCACCATTGACAGGGAAAATGAAAAACTGTTTTTT.

The chain couples TRBV18 to TRBJ2-5; D gene uncertain. The CDR3 is made up of 11 amino acids. Trimming shortened V by 6 bases and J by 4 bases, and 6 bases separated the two germline ends. Germline assignment: CDR1 KGHSH and CDR2 LQKENI. The CDR3 here is CASSRVETQYF. CDR3 in DNA: TGTGCCAGCTCCCGAGTAGAGACCCAGTACTTC.

CDR3 protein: CSVRQGSYEQYF. The CDR3 bases are TGCAGCGTAAGACAGGGCTCCTACGAGCAGTACTTC. V gene TRBV29-1 combines with J gene TRBJ2-7, with 7 bases lining up with TRBD1. Germline CDR1 reads SQVTM; CDR2 reads ANQGSEA. The CDR3 totals 12 residues. V trimming: 6 bases; J trimming: 0 bases; junction bases outside the gene matches: 2.

The CDR3: CASIRESYEQYF. As DNA, the CDR3 is TGTGCCAGCATTAGGGAGTCCTACGAGCAGTACTTC. This chain connects TRBV2 to TRBJ2-7; the D gene is possibly TRBD2 (5 bases). The CDR3 sequence is 12 residues long. V was pared by 7 bases and J by 1 base, with 8 bases between. In germline, CDR1 is SNHLY, CDR2 FYNNEI.

This sequence joins TRBV2 and TRBJ2-1, with D possibly TRBD1 on 5 matching bases. The CDR3 has 12 amino acids. From germline, CDR1 is SNHLY and CDR2 FYNNEI. Deletions cut 4 bases from V and 6 bases from J, with 7 bases between. The CDR3 sequence is CASSVRANEQFF. CDR3 nucleotide sequence: TGTGCCAGCAGTGTCAGGGCCAATGAGCAGTTCTTC.

The V gene is TRBV19, the J gene TRBJ1-5, with TRBD1 matching 8 bases. Germline CDR1 LNHDA, CDR2 SQIVND (reference sequence). The trim removed 3 bases at V and 7 bases at J, leaving 11 bases unmatched. This CDR3 is 16 amino acids long. Written as DNA, the CDR3 is TGTGCCAGTAGTATGGGGGTCGGGCAGGGGGCCCAGCCCCAGCATTTT. This sequence encodes CASSMGVGQGAQPQHF.

This clone was counted a single time. The gene calls are TRBV29-1 and TRBJ1-2; the D is unclear. This CDR3 contains 13 residues. V lost 3 bases and J 8 bases, leaving 16 bases between the germline ends. CDR1 is SQVTM, CDR2 ANQGSEA, per germline. The CDR3 here is CSVESPGWKGYTF. Here the CDR3 DNA reads TGCAGCGTTGAGTCCCCAGGTTGGAAAGGCTACACCTTC. Variable domain in full (rest from reference TRBV29-1 and TRBJ1-2): SAVISQKPSRDICQRGTSLTIQCQVDSQVTMMFWYRQQPGQSLTLIATANQGSEATYESGFVIDKFPISRPNLTFSTLTVSNMSPEDSSIYLCSVESPGWKGYTFGSGTRLTVV.

The chain employs TRBV10-3 and TRBJ2-1; tentative D call: TRBD1 (7 bases). With 5 bases removed from V and 2 bases from J, the gap between germline ends came to 16 bases. Per germline, CDR1 ENHRY and CDR2 SYGVKD. CDR3 length: 16 amino acids. CDR3 residues: CAISTAGGTAYNEQFF. CDR3 bases: TGTGCCATCAGTACCGCGGGCGGGACAGCCTACAATGAGCAGTTCTTC.

This clone was seen a handful of times. This chain uses TRBV6-1 with TRBJ1-2, with TRBD1 identical over 9 bases. The CDR3 is 15 residues long. Germline V gives CDR1 MNHNS, CDR2 SASEGT. V lost 3 bases to trimming and J lost 2 bases; unmatched junction nucleotides: 4. The CDR3, as DNA: TGTGCCAGCAGTGACCCAGGACAGGGGAACTATGGCTACACCTTC. Amino acids: CASSDPGQGNYGYTF.

The chain employs TRBV18 and TRBJ1-5; D perhaps matches TRBD1 (5 bases). The germline gives CDR1 KGHSH, CDR2 LQKENI. CDR3 length: 13 amino acids. V was pared by 6 bases and J by 7 bases, with 13 bases between. In DNA form, the CDR3 reads TGTGCCAGCTCTCCGACAGAGGAGCAGCCCCAGCATTTT. This translates into CASSPTEEQPQHF.

This chain uses TRBV30 with TRBJ1-2, with D tentatively TRBD1 (5 bases). The CDR3 runs 14 residues. V lost 0 bases, J lost 11 bases, and 19 bases lay in between. Germline V CDR1 and CDR2: GTSNPN, SVGIG (reference sequence). CDR3 in DNA: TGTGCCTGGAGTGTACCCAGGGAAACTTTTGGGTACACCTTC. Protein product: CAWSVPRETFGYTF.